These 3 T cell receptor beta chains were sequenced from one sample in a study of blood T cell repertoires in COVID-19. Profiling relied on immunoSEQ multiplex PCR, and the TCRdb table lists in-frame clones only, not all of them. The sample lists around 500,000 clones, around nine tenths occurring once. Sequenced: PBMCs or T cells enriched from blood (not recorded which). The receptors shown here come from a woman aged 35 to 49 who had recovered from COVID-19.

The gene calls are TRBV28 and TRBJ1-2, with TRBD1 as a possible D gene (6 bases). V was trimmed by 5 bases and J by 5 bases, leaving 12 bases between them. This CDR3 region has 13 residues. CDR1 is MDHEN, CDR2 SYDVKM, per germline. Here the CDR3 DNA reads TGTGCCAGCAGTCTGACAGGACCTTATGGCTACACCTTC. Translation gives CASSLTGPYGYTF.

CDR3 nucleotide sequence: TGTGCTAGTGGTTTGGCCCTGGGACAGGGACGCTACAATGAGCAGTTCTTC. Translated, it gives CASGLALGQGRYNEQFF. The gene calls are TRBV12-5 and TRBJ2-1; 9 nucleotides line up with TRBD1. Germline values: CDR1 LGHNT, CDR2 FRNRAP. The CDR3 has 17 residues. V lost 1 base and J lost 3; bases outside the gene matches: 7.

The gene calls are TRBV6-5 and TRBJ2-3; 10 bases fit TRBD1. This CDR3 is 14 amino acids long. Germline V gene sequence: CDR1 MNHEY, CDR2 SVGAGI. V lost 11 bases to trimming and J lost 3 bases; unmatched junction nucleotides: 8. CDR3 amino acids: CAGCDRGLTDTQYF. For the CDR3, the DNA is TGTGCCGGATGCGACAGGGGGCTTACAGATACGCAGTATTTT.